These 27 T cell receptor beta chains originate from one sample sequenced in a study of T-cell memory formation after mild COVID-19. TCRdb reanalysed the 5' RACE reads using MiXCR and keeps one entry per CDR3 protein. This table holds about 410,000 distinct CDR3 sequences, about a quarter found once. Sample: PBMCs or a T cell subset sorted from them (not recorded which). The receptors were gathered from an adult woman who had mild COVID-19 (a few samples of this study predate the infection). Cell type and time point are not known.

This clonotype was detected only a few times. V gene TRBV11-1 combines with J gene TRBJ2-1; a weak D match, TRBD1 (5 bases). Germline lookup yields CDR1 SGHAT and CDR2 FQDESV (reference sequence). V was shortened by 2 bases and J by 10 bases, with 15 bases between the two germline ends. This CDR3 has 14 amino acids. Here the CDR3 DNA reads TGTGCCAGCAGCTTATGGACCGCAAAGGGGGAGCAGTTCTTC. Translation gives CASSLWTAKGEQFF.

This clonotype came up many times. CDR3 sequence (DNA): TGTGCCAGCAGCAAGGACTCGAGCTCCTACAATGAGCAGTTCTTC. Its protein is CASSKDSSSYNEQFF. The V call is TRBV12-3 or TRBV12-4, the J call TRBJ2-1, with D possibly TRBD2 on 5 matching bases. V lost 6 bases and J 0 bases, leaving 12 bases between the germline ends. This CDR3 has 15 amino acids.

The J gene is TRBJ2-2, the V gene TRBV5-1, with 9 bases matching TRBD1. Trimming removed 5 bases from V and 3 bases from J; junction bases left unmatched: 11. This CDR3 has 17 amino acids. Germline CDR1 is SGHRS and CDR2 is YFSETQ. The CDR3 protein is CASSLRLGTGYTGELFF. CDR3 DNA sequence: TGCGCCAGCAGTCTGAGATTAGGGACAGGGTACACCGGGGAGCTGTTTTTT.

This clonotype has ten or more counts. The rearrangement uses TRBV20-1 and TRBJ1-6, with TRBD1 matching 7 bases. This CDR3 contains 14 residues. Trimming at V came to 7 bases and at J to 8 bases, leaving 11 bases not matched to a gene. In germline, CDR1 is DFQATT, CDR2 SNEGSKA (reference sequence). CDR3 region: CSVMPGTVYSPLHF. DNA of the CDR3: TGCAGTGTGATGCCGGGGACAGTATATTCACCCCTCCACTTT.

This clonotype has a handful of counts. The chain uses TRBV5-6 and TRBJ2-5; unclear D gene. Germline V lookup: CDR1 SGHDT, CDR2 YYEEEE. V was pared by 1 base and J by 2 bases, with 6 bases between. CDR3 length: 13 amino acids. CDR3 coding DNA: TGTGCCAGCAGCTTGTTGAGACAAGAGACCCAGTACTTC. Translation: CASSLLRQETQYF.

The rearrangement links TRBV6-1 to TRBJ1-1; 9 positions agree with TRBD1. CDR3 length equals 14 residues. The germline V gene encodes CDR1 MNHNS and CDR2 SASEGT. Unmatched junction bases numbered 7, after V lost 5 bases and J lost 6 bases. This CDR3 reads CASSTTGGVAEAFF. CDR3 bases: TGTGCCAGCAGTACGACAGGGGGGGTGGCTGAAGCTTTCTTT.

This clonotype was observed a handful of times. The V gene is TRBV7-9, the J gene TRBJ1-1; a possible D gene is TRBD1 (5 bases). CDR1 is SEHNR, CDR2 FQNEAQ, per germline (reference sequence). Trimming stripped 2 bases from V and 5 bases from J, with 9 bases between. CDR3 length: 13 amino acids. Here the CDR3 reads CASSLSRGTEAFF. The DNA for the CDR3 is TGTGCCAGCAGCTTATCCCGGGGGACTGAAGCTTTCTTT.

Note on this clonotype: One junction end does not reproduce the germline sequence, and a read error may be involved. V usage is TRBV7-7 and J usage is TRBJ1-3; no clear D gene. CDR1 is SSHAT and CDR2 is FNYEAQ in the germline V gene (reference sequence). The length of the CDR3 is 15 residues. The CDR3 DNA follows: TGTGCTAGCAGCTTAGACGAGGGTTATGGAAACACCATATATTTT. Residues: CASSLDEGYGNTIYF. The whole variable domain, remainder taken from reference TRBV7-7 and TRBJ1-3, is GAGVSQSPRYKVTKRGQDVTLRCDPISSHATLYWYQQALGQGPEFLTYFNYEAQPDKSGLPSDRFSAERPEGSISTLTIQRTEQRDSAMYRCASSLDEGYGNTIYFGEGSWLTVV.

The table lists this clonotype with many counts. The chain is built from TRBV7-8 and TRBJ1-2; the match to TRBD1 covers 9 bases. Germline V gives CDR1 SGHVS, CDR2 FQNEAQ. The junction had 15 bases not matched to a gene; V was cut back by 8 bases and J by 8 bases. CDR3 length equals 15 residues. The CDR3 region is CASSTRTGAGGGYTF. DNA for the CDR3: TGTGCCAGCTCAACTCGGACAGGGGCTGGGGGGGGCTACACCTTC.

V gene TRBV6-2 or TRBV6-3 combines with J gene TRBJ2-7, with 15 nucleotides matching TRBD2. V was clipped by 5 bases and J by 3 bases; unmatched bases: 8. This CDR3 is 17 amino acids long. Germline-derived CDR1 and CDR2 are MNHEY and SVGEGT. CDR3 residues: CASSVGTSGRTIYEQYF. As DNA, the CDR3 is TGTGCCAGCAGTGTAGGGACTAGCGGGAGGACAATCTACGAGCAGTACTTC.

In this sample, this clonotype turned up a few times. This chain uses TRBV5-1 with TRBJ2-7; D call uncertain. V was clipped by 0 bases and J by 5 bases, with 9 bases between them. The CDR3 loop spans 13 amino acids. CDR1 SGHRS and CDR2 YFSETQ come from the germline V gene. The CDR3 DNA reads TGCGCCAGCAGCTTGGTTCTTCGGGACGAGCAGTACTTC. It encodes CASSLVLRDEQYF. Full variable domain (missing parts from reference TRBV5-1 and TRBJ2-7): KAGVTQTPRYLIKTRGQQVTLSCSPISGHRSVSWYQQTPGQGLQFLFEYFSETQRNKGNFPGRFSGRQFSNSRSEMNVSTLELGDSALYLCASSLVLRDEQYFGPGTRLTVT.

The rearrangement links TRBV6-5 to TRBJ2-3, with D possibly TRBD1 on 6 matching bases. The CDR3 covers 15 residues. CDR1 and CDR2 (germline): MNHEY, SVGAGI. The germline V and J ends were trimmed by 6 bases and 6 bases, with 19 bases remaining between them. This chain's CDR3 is CASSLQGLNPDTQYF. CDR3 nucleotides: TGTGCCAGCAGCTTACAGGGCTTGAATCCCGATACGCAGTATTTT.

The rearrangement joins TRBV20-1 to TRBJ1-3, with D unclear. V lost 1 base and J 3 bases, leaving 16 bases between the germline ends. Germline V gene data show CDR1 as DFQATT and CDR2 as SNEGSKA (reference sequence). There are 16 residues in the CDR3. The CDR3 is CSARGGRPSDGNTIYF. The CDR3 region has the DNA TGCAGTGCTAGAGGTGGCAGGCCTTCAGATGGAAACACCATATATTTT.

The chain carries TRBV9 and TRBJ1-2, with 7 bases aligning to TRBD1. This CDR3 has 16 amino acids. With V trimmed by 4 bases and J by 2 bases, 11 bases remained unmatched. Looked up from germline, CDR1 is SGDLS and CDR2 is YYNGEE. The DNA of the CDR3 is TGTGCCAGCAGCCACCGGAGACAGGGAGTAAACTATGGCTACACCTTC. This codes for CASSHRRQGVNYGYTF.

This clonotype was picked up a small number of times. CDR3 sequence: CASSLSGGYSNQPQHF. CDR3 nucleotides: TGTGCCAGCAGTTTATCGGGGGGTTATAGCAATCAGCCCCAGCATTTT. This chain connects TRBV27 to TRBJ1-5; a weak D match, TRBD1 (5 bases). The CDR3 is 16 amino acids. V lost 0 bases and J 0 bases, leaving 9 bases between the germline ends. CDR1 and CDR2 (germline): MNHEY, SMNVEV (reference sequence).

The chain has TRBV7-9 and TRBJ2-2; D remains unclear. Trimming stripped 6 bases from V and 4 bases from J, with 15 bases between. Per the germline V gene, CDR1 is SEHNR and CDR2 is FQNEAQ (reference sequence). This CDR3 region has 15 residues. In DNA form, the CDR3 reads TGTGCCAGCAGTGGGGTCCCCCCCGGCACCGGGGAGCTGTTTTTT. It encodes CASSGVPPGTGELFF.

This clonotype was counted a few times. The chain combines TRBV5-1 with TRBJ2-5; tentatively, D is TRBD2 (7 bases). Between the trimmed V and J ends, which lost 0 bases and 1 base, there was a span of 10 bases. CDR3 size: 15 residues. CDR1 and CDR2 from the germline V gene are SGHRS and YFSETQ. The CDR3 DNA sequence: TGCGCCAGCAGCTTGGTAGGGGGGGCCCAAGAGACCCAGTACTTC. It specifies CASSLVGGAQETQYF.

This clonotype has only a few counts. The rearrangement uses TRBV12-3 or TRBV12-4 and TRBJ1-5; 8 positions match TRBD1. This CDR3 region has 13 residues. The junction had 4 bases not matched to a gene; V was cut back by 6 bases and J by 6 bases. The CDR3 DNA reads TGTGCCAGCAGCGCGGACAGGGTTCAGCCCCAGCATTTT. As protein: CASSADRVQPQHF.

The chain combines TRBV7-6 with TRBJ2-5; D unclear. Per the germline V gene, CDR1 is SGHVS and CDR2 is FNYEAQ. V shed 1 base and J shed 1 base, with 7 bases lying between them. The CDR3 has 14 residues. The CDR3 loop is CASSLEWAQETQYF. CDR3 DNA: TGTGCCAGCAGCTTAGAATGGGCCCAAGAGACCCAGTACTTC.

CDR3 nucleotide sequence: TGCAGCGTAGAAACAGGGGGCGCCGAGACCCAGTACTTC. Its translation: CSVETGGAETQYF. This rearrangement joins TRBV29-1 to TRBJ2-5, with 9 bases fitting TRBD1. Losses at the gene ends were 6 bases for V and 5 bases for J; bases not matched to a gene: 7. Germline V gives CDR1 SQVTM, CDR2 ANQGSEA. The CDR3 totals 13 residues. The complete variable domain, with remaining parts taken from reference TRBV29-1 and TRBJ2-5, reads SAVISQKPSRDICQRGTSLTIQCQVDSQVTMMFWYRQQPGQSLTLIATANQGSEATYESGFVIDKFPISRPNLTFSTLTVSNMSPEDSSIYLCSVETGGAETQYFGPGTRLLVL.

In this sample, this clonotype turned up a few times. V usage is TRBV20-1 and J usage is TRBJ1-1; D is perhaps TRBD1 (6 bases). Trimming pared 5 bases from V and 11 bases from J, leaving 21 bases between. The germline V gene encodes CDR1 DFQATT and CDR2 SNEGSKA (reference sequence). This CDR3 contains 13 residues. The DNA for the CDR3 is TGCAGTGCTCCCAGTTTGAAGGGGGTAGGGGCTTTCTTT. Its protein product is CSAPSLKGVGAFF.

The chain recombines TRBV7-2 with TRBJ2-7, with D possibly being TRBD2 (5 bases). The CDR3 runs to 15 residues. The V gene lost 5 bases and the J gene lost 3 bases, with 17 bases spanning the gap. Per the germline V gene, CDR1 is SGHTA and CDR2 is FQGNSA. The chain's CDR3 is CASSNEGSYLYEQYF. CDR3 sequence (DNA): TGTGCCAGCAGCAACGAGGGCAGTTACCTCTACGAGCAGTACTTC. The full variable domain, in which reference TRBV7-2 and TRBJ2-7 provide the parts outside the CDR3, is GAGVSQSPSNKVTEKGKDVELRCDPISGHTALYWYRQSLGQGLEFLIYFQGNSAPDKSGLPSDRFSAERTGGSVSTLTIQRTQQEDSAVYLCASSNEGSYLYEQYFGPGTRLTVT.

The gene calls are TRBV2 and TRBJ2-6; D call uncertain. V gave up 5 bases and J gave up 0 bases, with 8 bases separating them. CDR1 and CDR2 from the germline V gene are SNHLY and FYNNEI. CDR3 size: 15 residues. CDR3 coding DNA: TGTGCCAGCAGTCTCGGGTTCTCTGGGGCCAACGTCCTGACTTTC. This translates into CASSLGFSGANVLTF.

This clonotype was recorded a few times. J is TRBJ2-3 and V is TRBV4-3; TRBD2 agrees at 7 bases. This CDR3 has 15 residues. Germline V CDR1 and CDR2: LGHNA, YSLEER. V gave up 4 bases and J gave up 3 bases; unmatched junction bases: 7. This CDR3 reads CASSRAAGDTDTQYF. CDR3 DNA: TGCGCCAGCAGCCGCGCCGCGGGGGATACAGATACGCAGTATTTT.

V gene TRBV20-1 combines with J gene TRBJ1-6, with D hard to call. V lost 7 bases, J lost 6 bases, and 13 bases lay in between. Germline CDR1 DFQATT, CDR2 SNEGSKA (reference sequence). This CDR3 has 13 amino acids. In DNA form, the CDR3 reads TGCAGTGACCGCCAGCTGGTTAATTCACCCCTCCACTTT. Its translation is CSDRQLVNSPLHF.

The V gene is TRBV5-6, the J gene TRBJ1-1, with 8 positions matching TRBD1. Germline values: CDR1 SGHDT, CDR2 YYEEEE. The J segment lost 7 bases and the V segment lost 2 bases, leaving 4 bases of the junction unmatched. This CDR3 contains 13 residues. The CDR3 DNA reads TGTGCCAGCAGCTTACAGGGGGGGATTGAAGCTTTCTTT. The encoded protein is CASSLQGGIEAFF. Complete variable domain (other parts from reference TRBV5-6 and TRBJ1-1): DAGVTQSPTHLIKTRGQQVTLRCSPKSGHDTVSWYQQALGQGPQFIFQYYEEEERQRGNFPDRFSGHQFPNYSSELNVNALLLGDSALYLCASSLQGGIEAFFGQGTRLTVV.

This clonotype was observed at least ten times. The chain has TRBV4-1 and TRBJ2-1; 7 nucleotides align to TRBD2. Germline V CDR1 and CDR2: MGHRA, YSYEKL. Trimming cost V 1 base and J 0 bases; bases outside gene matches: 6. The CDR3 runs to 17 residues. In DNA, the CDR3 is TGCGCCAGCAGCCAAGGAGCGGGACGGAGCTCCTACAATGAGCAGTTCTTC. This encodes CASSQGAGRSSYNEQFF.